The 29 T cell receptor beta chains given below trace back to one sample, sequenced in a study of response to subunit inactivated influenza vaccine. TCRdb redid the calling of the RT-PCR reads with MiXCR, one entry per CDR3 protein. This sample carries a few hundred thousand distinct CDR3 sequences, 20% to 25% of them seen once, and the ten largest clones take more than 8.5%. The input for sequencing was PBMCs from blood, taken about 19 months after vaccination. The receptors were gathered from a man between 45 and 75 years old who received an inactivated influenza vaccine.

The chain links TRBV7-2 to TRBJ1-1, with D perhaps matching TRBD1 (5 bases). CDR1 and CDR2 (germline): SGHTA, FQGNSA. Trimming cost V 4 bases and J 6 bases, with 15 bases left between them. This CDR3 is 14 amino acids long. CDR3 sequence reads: CASSYEGRAAEAFF. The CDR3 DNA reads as TGTGCCAGCAGCTACGAGGGCAGGGCGGCTGAAGCTTTCTTT.

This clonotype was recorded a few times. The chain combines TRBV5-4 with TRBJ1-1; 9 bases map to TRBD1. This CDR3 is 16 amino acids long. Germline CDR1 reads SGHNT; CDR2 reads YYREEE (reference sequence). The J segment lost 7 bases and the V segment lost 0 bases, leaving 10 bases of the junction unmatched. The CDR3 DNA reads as TGTGCCAGCAGCTTGGGTGGGACAGGGCCTAACGGTGAAGCTTTCTTT. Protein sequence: CASSLGGTGPNGEAFF.

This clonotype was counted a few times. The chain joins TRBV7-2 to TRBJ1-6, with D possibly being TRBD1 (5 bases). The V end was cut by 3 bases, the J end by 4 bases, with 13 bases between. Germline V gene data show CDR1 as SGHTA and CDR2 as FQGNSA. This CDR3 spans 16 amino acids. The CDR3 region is CASSLHPAGYNSPLHF. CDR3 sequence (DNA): TGTGCCAGCAGCTTGCACCCGGCAGGGTATAATTCACCCCTCCACTTT.

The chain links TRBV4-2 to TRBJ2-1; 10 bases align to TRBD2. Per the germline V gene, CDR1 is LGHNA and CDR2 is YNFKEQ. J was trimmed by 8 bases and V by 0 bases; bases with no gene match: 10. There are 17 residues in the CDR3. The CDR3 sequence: CASSQDGGASGSDEQFF. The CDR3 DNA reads TGTGCCAGCAGCCAAGACGGTGGGGCTAGCGGGAGCGATGAGCAGTTCTTC.

CDR3: CASSGEQPGHPSYEQYF. The CDR3 bases are TGTGCCAGCAGTGGGGAACAACCGGGACATCCATCCTACGAGCAGTACTTC. V gene TRBV12-3 or TRBV12-4 combines with J gene TRBJ2-7, with D perhaps matching TRBD1 (6 bases). V was shortened by 5 bases and J by 1 base, with 21 bases between the two germline ends. The CDR3 has 17 amino acids.

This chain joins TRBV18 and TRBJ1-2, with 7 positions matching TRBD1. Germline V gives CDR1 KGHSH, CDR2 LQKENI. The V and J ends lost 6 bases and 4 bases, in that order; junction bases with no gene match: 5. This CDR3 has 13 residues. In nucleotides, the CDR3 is TGTGCCAGCTCCCCGGACAGGCCCTATGGCTACACCTTC. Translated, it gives CASSPDRPYGYTF.

The CDR3: CSASLGAGGAFF. The CDR3 nucleotides read TGCAGTGCTAGTCTTGGGGCGGGTGGAGCTTTCTTT. The chain is built from TRBV20-1 and TRBJ1-1; D may be TRBD1 (5 bases). Trimming pared 3 bases from V and 10 bases from J, leaving 15 bases between. This CDR3 spans 12 amino acids. Per germline, CDR1 DFQATT and CDR2 SNEGSKA (reference sequence).

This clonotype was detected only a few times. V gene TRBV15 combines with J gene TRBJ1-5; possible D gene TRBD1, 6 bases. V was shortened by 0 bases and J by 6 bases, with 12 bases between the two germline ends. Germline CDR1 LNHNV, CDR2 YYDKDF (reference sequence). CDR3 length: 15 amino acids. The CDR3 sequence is CATSRDGGGPQPQHF. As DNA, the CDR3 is TGTGCCACCAGCAGAGATGGCGGGGGCCCTCAGCCCCAGCATTTT.

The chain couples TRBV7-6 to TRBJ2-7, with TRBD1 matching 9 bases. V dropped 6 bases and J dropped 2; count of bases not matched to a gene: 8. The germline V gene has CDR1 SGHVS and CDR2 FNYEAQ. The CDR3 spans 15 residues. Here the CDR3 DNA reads TGTGCCAGCAGTCAAGCTGGACAGGGGACCTACGAGCAGTACTTC. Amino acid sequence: CASSQAGQGTYEQYF.

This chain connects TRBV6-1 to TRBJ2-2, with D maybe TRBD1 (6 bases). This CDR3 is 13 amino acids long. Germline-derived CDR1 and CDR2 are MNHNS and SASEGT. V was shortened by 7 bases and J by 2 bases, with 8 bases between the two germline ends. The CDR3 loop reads CASKGVNTGELFF. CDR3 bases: TGTGCCAGCAAGGGGGTTAACACCGGGGAGCTGTTTTTT.

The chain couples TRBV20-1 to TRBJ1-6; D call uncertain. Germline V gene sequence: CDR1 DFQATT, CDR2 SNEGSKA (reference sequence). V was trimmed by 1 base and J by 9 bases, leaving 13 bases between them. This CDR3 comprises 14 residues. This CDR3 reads CSARVSGVSSPLHF. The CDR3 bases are TGCAGTGCTAGAGTGAGCGGAGTGAGTTCACCCCTCCACTTT.

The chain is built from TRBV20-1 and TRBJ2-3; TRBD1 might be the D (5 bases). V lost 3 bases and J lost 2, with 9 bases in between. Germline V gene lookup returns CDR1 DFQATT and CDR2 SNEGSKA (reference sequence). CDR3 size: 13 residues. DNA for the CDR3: TGCAGTGCTAGTCGCAGGGACACAGATACGCAGTATTTT. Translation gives CSASRRDTDTQYF.

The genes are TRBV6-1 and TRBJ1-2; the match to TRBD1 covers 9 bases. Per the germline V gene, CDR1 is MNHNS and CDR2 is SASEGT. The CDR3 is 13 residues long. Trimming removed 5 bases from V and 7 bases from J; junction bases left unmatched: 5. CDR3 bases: TGTGCCAGCAGTCGAGGACAGGGGCCTGGCTACACCTTC. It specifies CASSRGQGPGYTF.

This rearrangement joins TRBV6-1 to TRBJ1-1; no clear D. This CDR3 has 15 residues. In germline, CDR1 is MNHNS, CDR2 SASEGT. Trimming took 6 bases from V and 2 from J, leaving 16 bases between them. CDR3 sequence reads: CASRPALILNTEAFF. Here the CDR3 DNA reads TGTGCCAGCAGGCCCGCCCTGATATTAAACACTGAAGCTTTCTTT.

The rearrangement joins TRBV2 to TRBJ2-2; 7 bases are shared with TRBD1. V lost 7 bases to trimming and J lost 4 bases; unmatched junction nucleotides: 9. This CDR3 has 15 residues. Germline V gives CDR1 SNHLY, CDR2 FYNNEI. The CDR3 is CASTMTGWGTGELFF. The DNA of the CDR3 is TGTGCCAGCACCATGACAGGGTGGGGCACCGGGGAGCTGTTTTTT.

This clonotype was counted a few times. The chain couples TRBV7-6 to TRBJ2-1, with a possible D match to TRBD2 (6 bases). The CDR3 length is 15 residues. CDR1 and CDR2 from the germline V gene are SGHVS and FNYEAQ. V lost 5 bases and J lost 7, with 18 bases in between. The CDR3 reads CASSPLEGADNEQFF. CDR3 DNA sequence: TGTGCCAGCAGCCCCTTGGAGGGAGCCGATAATGAGCAGTTCTTC.

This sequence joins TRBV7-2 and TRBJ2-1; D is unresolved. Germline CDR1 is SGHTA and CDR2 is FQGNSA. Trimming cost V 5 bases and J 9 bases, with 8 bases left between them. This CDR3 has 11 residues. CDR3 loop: CASSAAVEQFF. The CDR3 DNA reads TGTGCCAGCAGCGCAGCAGTTGAGCAGTTCTTC.

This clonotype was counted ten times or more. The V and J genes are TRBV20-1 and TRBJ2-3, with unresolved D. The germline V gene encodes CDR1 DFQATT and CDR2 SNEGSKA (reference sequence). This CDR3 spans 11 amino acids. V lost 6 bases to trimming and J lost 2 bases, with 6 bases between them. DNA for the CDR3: TGCAGTGCCAGGCTCACAGATACGCAGTATTTT. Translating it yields CSARLTDTQYF.

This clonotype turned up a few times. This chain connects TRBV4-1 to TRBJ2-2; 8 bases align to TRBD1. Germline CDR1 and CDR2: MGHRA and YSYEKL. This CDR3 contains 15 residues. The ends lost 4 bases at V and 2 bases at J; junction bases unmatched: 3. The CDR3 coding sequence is TGCGCCAGCAGCCCCGGACAGGGAAACACCGGGGAGCTGTTTTTT. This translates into CASSPGQGNTGELFF.

The CDR3 coding sequence is TGCAGTGCTAGAGTAGGCACAACTAATGAAAAACTGTTTTTT. This translates into CSARVGTTNEKLFF. The chain carries TRBV20-1 and TRBJ1-4; D remains ambiguous. Germline CDR1 is DFQATT and CDR2 is SNEGSKA (reference sequence). The germline V and J ends were trimmed by 1 base and 0 bases, with 6 bases remaining between them. The CDR3 has 14 amino acids.

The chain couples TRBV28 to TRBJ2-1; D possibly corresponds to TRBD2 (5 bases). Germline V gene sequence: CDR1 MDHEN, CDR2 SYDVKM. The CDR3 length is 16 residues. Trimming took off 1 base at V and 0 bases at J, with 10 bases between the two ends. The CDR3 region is CASSLSAGISYNEQFF. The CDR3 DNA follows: TGTGCCAGCAGTTTATCGGCGGGTATCTCCTACAATGAGCAGTTCTTC.

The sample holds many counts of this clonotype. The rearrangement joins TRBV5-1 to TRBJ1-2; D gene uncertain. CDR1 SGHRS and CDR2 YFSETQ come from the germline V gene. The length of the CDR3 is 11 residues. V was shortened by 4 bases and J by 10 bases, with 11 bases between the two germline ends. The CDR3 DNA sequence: TGCGCCAGCAGCCATGGCCCAAACTACACCTTC. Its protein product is CASSHGPNYTF.

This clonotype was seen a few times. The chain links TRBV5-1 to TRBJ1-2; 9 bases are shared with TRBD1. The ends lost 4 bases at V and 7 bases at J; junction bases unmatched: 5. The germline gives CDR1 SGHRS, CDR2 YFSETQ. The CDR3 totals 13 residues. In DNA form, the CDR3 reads TGCGCCAGCAGCCCCTGGGACAGGGTTGGCTACACCTTC. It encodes CASSPWDRVGYTF.

CDR3 coding DNA: TGTGCCAGCAGCCCTGGGGTCCCTAACCAGTTCTTC. Encoded protein: CASSPGVPNQFF. The chain is built from TRBV5-5 and TRBJ2-1, with D hard to call. V dropped 4 bases and J dropped 13 bases, with 15 bases sitting between them. Germline assignment: CDR1 SGHKS and CDR2 YYEKEE (reference sequence). The CDR3 totals 12 residues.

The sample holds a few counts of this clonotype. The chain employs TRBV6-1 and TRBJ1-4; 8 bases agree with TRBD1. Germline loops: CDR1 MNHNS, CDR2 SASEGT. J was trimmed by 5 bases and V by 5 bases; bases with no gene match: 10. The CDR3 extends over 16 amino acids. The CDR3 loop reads CASSPLGQGLNEKLFF. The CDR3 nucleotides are TGTGCCAGCAGTCCCCTCGGACAGGGCTTAAATGAAAAACTGTTTTTT.

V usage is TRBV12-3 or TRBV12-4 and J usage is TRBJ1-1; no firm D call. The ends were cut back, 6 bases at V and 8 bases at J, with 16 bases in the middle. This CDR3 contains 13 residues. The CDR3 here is CASSERKGREAFF. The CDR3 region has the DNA TGTGCCAGCAGCGAACGAAAGGGTCGGGAAGCTTTCTTT.

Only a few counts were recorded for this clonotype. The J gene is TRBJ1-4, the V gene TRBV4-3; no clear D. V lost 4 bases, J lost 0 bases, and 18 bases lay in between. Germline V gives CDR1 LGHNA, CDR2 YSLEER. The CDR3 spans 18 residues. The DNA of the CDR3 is TGCGCCAGCAGCCCGTCCCGGCCGAGGCTACCAACTAATGAAAAACTGTTTTTT. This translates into CASSPSRPRLPTNEKLFF.

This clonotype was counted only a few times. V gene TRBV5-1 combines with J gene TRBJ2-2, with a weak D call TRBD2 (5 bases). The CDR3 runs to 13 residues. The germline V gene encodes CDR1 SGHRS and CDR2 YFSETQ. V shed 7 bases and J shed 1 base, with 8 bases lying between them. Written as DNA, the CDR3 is TGCGCCAGCGGAGGAGGGAACACCGGGGAGCTGTTTTTT. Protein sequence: CASGGGNTGELFF.

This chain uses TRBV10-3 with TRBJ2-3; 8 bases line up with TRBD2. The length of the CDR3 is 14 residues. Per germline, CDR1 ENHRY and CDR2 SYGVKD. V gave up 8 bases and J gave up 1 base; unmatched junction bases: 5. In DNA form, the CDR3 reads TGTGCCATCCGGACTAGCTCGGGCACAGATACGCAGTATTTT. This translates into CAIRTSSGTDTQYF.